The 11 T cell receptor beta chains below all came from one sample that was sequenced in a study of blood T cell repertoires in COVID-19. TCRdb keeps only in-frame clones here, not all; method: immunoSEQ multiplex PCR. The sample carries 250,000 to 300,000 clones, 83% recorded once. Sequenced material: peripheral blood. The origin of the receptors is a man aged 55-75 years who had recovered from COVID-19.

V usage is TRBV5-1 and J usage is TRBJ2-3; a weak D match, TRBD2 (6 bases). CDR3 length equals 14 residues. Trimming pared 3 bases from V and 5 bases from J, leaving 13 bases between. Germline CDR1 reads SGHRS; CDR2 reads YFSETQ. CDR3: CASSWGLGEDTQYF. The DNA for the CDR3 is TGCGCCAGCAGCTGGGGACTGGGGGAAGATACGCAGTATTTT.

The chain couples TRBV3-1 (or the pseudogene TRBV3-2) to TRBJ2-1; 7 positions match TRBD1. CDR3 length: 14 amino acids. The V segment lost 8 bases and the J segment 7 bases; nucleotides outside the gene matches: 11. Looked up from germline, CDR1 is LGHDT and CDR2 is YNNKEL (reference sequence). The DNA for the CDR3 is TGTGCCAGCCTAAAAGAGGGCAGGGGGAATGAGCAGTTCTTC. It translates to CASLKEGRGNEQFF.

The J gene is TRBJ2-3, the V gene TRBV7-2, with 11 nucleotides matching TRBD2. CDR3 length equals 16 residues. Germline CDR1 is SGHTA and CDR2 is FQGNSA. V lost 5 bases to trimming and J lost 2 bases; unmatched junction nucleotides: 6. CDR3 residues: CASSIIAGGPTDTQYF. DNA for the CDR3: TGTGCCAGCAGCATTATAGCGGGGGGGCCCACAGATACGCAGTATTTT.

The chain has TRBV4-1 and TRBJ1-4; no firm D call. The ends were cut back, 1 base at V and 8 bases at J, with 14 bases in the middle. Germline assignment: CDR1 MGHRA and CDR2 YSYEKL. This CDR3 comprises 15 residues. The DNA of the CDR3 is TGCGCCAGCAGCCAAGTTGGAGCTGGAGGAGAAAAACTGTTTTTT. The encoded protein is CASSQVGAGGEKLFF.

The genes are TRBV30 and TRBJ2-2, with TRBD1 matching over 8 bases. CDR3 length: 15 residues. V lost 2 bases to trimming and J lost 4 bases; unmatched junction nucleotides: 6. Germline V gene sequence: CDR1 GTSNPN, CDR2 SVGIG (reference sequence). In nucleotides, the CDR3 is TGTGCCTGGAGTACGACCGGGACAGGCACCGGGGAGCTGTTTTTT. Translating gives CAWSTTGTGTGELFF.

The chain has TRBV2 and TRBJ1-5; D is unclear. V lost 2 bases and J lost 4, with 6 bases in between. CDR3 length equals 13 residues. Germline V CDR1 and CDR2: SNHLY, FYNNEI. The CDR3 coding sequence is TGTGCCAGCAGTGAAATGAGGAATCAGCCCCAGCATTTT. It yields the protein CASSEMRNQPQHF. The full variable domain, rest sourced from reference TRBV2 and TRBJ1-5, is EPEVTQTPSHQVTQMGQEVILRCVPISNHLYFYWYRQILGQKVEFLVSFYNNEISEKSEIFDDQFSVERPDGSNFTLKIRSTKLEDSAMYFCASSEMRNQPQHFGDGTRLSIL.

The gene calls are TRBV6-5 and TRBJ1-2; 7 nucleotides line up with TRBD1. This CDR3 is 15 amino acids long. V lost 6 bases to trimming and J lost 0 bases; unmatched junction nucleotides: 7. The germline V gene has CDR1 MNHEY and CDR2 SVGAGI. The chain's CDR3 is CASSRGTRTNYGYTF. Written as DNA, the CDR3 is TGTGCCAGCAGCAGGGGGACAAGGACTAACTATGGCTACACCTTC.

The chain links TRBV7-9 to TRBJ2-7, with D unclear. The CDR3 contains 12 residues. Germline V gene data show CDR1 as SEHNR and CDR2 as FQNEAQ (reference sequence). Trimming took 5 bases from V and 6 from J, leaving 11 bases between them. The CDR3: CASSHDLGEQYF. Here the CDR3 DNA reads TGTGCCAGCAGCCACGACTTGGGCGAGCAGTACTTC.

This clone has just a few counts. The rearrangement uses TRBV7-8 and TRBJ2-5; 7 bases are shared with TRBD2. CDR3 size: 15 residues. Per germline, CDR1 SGHVS and CDR2 FQNEAQ. Trimming cost V 5 bases and J 5 bases; bases outside gene matches: 11. The CDR3 here is CASSNTGLGLETQYF. Written as DNA, the CDR3 is TGTGCCAGCAGCAACACTGGACTAGGGTTGGAGACCCAGTACTTC.

The V gene is TRBV9, the J gene TRBJ2-3; 7 bases align to TRBD2. Trimming removed 4 bases from V and 6 bases from J; junction bases left unmatched: 8. CDR1 is SGDLS and CDR2 is YYNGEE in the germline V gene. The CDR3 runs 14 residues. CDR3 sequence reads: CASSLRAGADTQYF. The DNA for the CDR3 is TGTGCCAGCAGCCTCCGGGCGGGAGCGGATACGCAGTATTTT.

About this clone: Other DNA sequences of this sample code for an identical CDR3. The chain has TRBV28 and TRBJ1-5, with D possibly TRBD1 on 5 matching bases. Germline V gene sequence: CDR1 MDHEN, CDR2 SYDVKM. Trimming shortened V by 3 bases and J by 2 bases, and 8 bases separated the two germline ends. The CDR3 sequence is 14 residues long. In DNA, the CDR3 is TGTGCCAGCAGTTTGGGGGGGGGCAATCAGCCCCAGCATTTT. Translating gives CASSLGGGNQPQHF.